Each of the 17 T cell receptor beta chains below was sequenced from the same sample in a study of T-cell memory formation after mild COVID-19. TCRdb processed the 5' RACE reads anew with MiXCR; each CDR3 protein has one entry. This sample has 100,000 to 150,000 distinct CDR3 sequences; approximately 6.2% occur once, and the top ten carry 2% to 2.5%. The sample consisted of PBMCs or a T cell subset sorted from them (not recorded which). The receptors here all came from an adult woman who had mild COVID-19 (a few samples of this study predate the infection). Cell type and time point are not known.

The chain links TRBV5-1 to TRBJ1-1, with D unclear. The germline CDR1 and CDR2 sequences are SGHRS and YFSETQ. The CDR3 runs to 13 residues. Trimming took 3 bases from V and 4 from J, leaving 10 bases between them. CDR3 sequence: CASSYNWPTEAFF. The CDR3, as DNA: TGCGCCAGCAGCTACAACTGGCCCACTGAAGCTTTCTTT.

This clonotype was seen a few times. Just one base apart from a much larger clone, this may be a read error. The chain has TRBV12-3 or TRBV12-4 and TRBJ2-1, with 12 bases lining up with TRBD2. J was trimmed by 2 bases and V by 6 bases; bases with no gene match: 2. The CDR3 extends over 15 amino acids. Written as DNA, the CDR3 is TGTGCCAGCAGCGCTAGCGGGGGGGCCTACAATGAGCAGTTCTTC. Residues: CASSASGGAYNEQFF.

This clonotype was counted only a few times. The CDR3 here is CASSLEAGQLGEQYF. CDR3 DNA sequence: TGTGCCAGCAGCTTAGAAGCGGGACAACTCGGAGAGCAGTACTTC. The chain links TRBV7-2 to TRBJ2-7; a weak D match, TRBD2 (7 bases). This CDR3 comprises 15 residues. Germline CDR1 reads SGHTA; CDR2 reads FQGNSA. V was trimmed by 1 base and J by 7 bases, leaving 17 bases between them.

The chain combines TRBV3-1 with TRBJ2-7; D not certain. CDR3 size: 13 residues. CDR1 LGHDT and CDR2 YNNKEL come from the germline V gene (reference sequence). Between the trimmed V and J ends, which lost 2 bases and 0 bases, there was a span of 5 bases. The CDR3 sequence: CASSQHGSYEQYF. The CDR3 coding sequence is TGTGCCAGCAGCCAACATGGCTCCTACGAGCAGTACTTC.

This clonotype was detected a few times. This chain joins TRBV5-1 and TRBJ2-3; possible D gene TRBD2, 6 bases. V gave up 0 bases and J gave up 5 bases, with 7 bases separating them. The CDR3 spans 13 residues. CDR1 is SGHRS and CDR2 is YFSETQ in the germline V gene. CDR3 loop: CASSLAEGDTQYF. CDR3 nucleotide sequence: TGCGCCAGCAGCTTGGCGGAGGGAGATACGCAGTATTTT.

This chain uses TRBV5-1 with TRBJ2-5; D might be TRBD2 (5 bases). Germline values: CDR1 SGHRS, CDR2 YFSETQ. The CDR3 contains 15 residues. Trimming took 4 bases from V and 1 from J, leaving 14 bases between them. CDR3 nucleotide sequence: TGCGCCAGCAGCCCTGGAGGTCTAGCCCAAGAGACCCAGTACTTC. It encodes CASSPGGLAQETQYF. Together with reference TRBV5-1 and TRBJ2-5, the CDR3 gives the full variable domain: KAGVTQTPRYLIKTRGQQVTLSCSPISGHRSVSWYQQTPGQGLQFLFEYFSETQRNKGNFPGRFSGRQFSNSRSEMNVSTLELGDSALYLCASSPGGLAQETQYFGPGTRLLVL.

This clonotype has at least ten counts. The rearrangement joins TRBV6-1 to TRBJ2-5, with 8 bases lining up with TRBD1. CDR1 and CDR2 from the germline V gene are MNHNS and SASEGT. The length of the CDR3 is 12 residues. V was clipped by 4 bases and J by 5 bases; unmatched bases: 0. In DNA form, the CDR3 reads TGTGCCAGCAGTGGGACAGGGGAGACCCAGTACTTC. Its translation: CASSGTGETQYF.

This clonotype was detected ten times or more. V gene TRBV15 combines with J gene TRBJ2-1; D is ambiguous. Germline V gene data show CDR1 as LNHNV and CDR2 as YYDKDF (reference sequence). This CDR3 is built from 12 residues. V was trimmed by 5 bases and J by 7 bases, leaving 9 bases between them. CDR3 residues: CATSVIGNEQFF. The CDR3 DNA reads as TGTGCCACCAGCGTCATAGGTAATGAGCAGTTCTTC.

CDR3 nucleotides: TGCGCCAGCAGCTTGAAGCAGGGTGGCGAAAAACTGTTTTTT. It translates to CASSLKQGGEKLFF. This rearrangement joins TRBV5-1 to TRBJ1-4; a weak D match, TRBD1 (5 bases). The CDR3 consists of 14 residues. The V and J ends lost 1 base and 8 bases respectively, with 12 bases between them. Germline V gives CDR1 SGHRS, CDR2 YFSETQ.

At least ten counts were recorded for this clonotype. This rearrangement joins TRBV7-9 to TRBJ1-1; TRBD1 matches at 11 bases. CDR3 size: 14 residues. From germline, CDR1 is SEHNR and CDR2 FQNEAQ (reference sequence). J was trimmed by 5 bases and V by 2 bases; bases with no gene match: 1. CDR3 sequence (DNA): TGTGCCAGCAGCTTAAGGGACAGGGGGACTGAAGCTTTCTTT. Its translation: CASSLRDRGTEAFF.

The V gene is TRBV27, the J gene TRBJ2-3, with D unresolved. The CDR3 runs to 16 residues. The V end lost 5 bases, the J end lost 2 bases, and 17 bases lay between the germline ends. Per the germline V gene, CDR1 is MNHEY and CDR2 is SMNVEV (reference sequence). The CDR3 is CASSPPAVLSTDTQYF. The CDR3, as DNA: TGTGCCAGCAGTCCGCCGGCGGTTCTTTCCACAGATACGCAGTATTTT.

V gene TRBV19 combines with J gene TRBJ1-5; D is uncertain. CDR3 length: 13 amino acids. V was shortened by 5 bases and J by 6 bases, with 11 bases between the two germline ends. Germline V gene data show CDR1 as LNHDA and CDR2 as SQIVND (reference sequence). The CDR3 bases are TGTGCCAGTAGTGTCGGGATAGGTCAGCCCCAGCATTTT. Translation: CASSVGIGQPQHF.

This clonotype was counted between two and nine times. The chain recombines TRBV4-2 with TRBJ2-7; the D gene is possibly TRBD2 (6 bases). CDR3 size: 17 residues. V dropped 1 base and J dropped 0 bases, with 16 bases sitting between them. The germline V gene has CDR1 LGHNA and CDR2 YNFKEQ. CDR3 loop: CASSQGSGGVSSYEQYF. The DNA for the CDR3 is TGTGCCAGCAGCCAAGGATCGGGCGGGGTATCCTCCTACGAGCAGTACTTC.

There are a few counts of this clonotype. The V and J genes are TRBV19 and TRBJ2-3; D unresolved. The CDR3 is 14 residues long. V lost 0 bases and J lost 0, with 4 bases in between. Germline lookup yields CDR1 LNHDA and CDR2 SQIVND (reference sequence). The CDR3 sequence: CASSIDRSTDTQYF. The CDR3 DNA reads as TGTGCCAGTAGTATAGATCGAAGCACAGATACGCAGTATTTT.

This clonotype came up a few times. One junction end does not reproduce the germline sequence, and a read error may be involved. The chain combines TRBV7-7 with TRBJ2-1, with 10 bases lining up with TRBD2. The CDR3 spans 17 residues. Germline V lookup: CDR1 SSHAT, CDR2 FNYEAQ (reference sequence). In DNA form, the CDR3 reads TGTGCTAGCAGCGCGTCCTCAGCGGGAGGGCCCCTCAATGAGCAGTTCTTC. Protein: CASSASSAGGPLNEQFF.

This clonotype was observed a few times. A junction end diverges from the germline sequence, so it may reflect a read error. The chain uses TRBV5-1 and TRBJ1-2; D is possibly TRBD1 (6 bases). This CDR3 spans 19 amino acids. From germline, CDR1 is SGHRS and CDR2 YFSETQ. Here the CDR3 DNA reads TGCGCCAACAGCTTGGGAAGCGTGGACAGACCCAGAGCTAACTATGGCTACACCTTC. It codes for CANSLGSVDRPRANYGYTF.

In this sample, this clonotype turned up a few times. The chain uses TRBV9 and TRBJ2-1, with D uncertain. This CDR3 is built from 16 residues. Germline CDR1 is SGDLS and CDR2 is YYNGEE. The V end was cut by 0 bases, the J end by 0 bases, with 10 bases between. Written as DNA, the CDR3 is TGTGCCAGCAGCGTAGTGTCACAAGGCTCCTACAATGAGCAGTTCTTC. It translates to CASSVVSQGSYNEQFF.